These T cell receptor beta chains were read from a single sample in a study of Ad26.COV2.S vaccination and SARS-CoV-2 variants. Assay: immunoSEQ multiplex PCR; the TCRdb copy retains only in-frame clones and omits some. The sample shows approximately 340,000 clones, around 84% of them seen only once. The source was peripheral blood, collected in a trial of Ad26.COV2.S vaccine versus placebo. The receptors derive from a person aged 18 to 65 who received the Ad26.COV2.S COVID-19 vaccine or a placebo. Both conserved end residues are part of each CDR3. The order of the fields is clone size, V gene, D gene, CDR3 protein. A D gene is named only where the DNA matches it firmly. Part of the rows lack a size; the others show once, few, many or a class for expanded clones.

size: few
V: TRBV4-1
D: .
CDR3: CASARVLSGNTIYF

size: .
V: TRBV7-2
D: TRBD2
CDR3: CASSFITSGGYNEQFF

size: .
V: TRBV7-9
D: TRBD2
CDR3: CASSLGTAGGETQYF

size: .
V: TRBV10-3
D: .
CDR3: CAISVTTKYEQYF

size: .
V: TRBV6-5
D: .
CDR3: CASSYGAQETQYF

size: .
V: TRBV5-1
D: TRBD1
CDR3: CASSPKTGLNHPLHF

size: .
V: TRBV3-1/TRBV3-2
D: .
CDR3: CASSHRGARIEAFF

size: .
V: TRBV5-1
D: TRBD2
CDR3: CASSFLGLAGGDEQFF

size: .
V: TRBV5-8
D: .
CDR3: CASSLVGRNTIYF

size: .
V: TRBV7-9
D: TRBD2
CDR3: CASSLASSGGLGDTQYF

size: few
V: TRBV19
D: .
CDR3: CASSIKGPPEYQPQHF

size: .
V: TRBV30
D: .
CDR3: CAWRNRVENSPLHF

size: .
V: TRBV27
D: .
CDR3: CASSLSKSTTLNYGYTF

size: .
V: TRBV6-5
D: .
CDR3: CASSSTGRAFF

size: .
V: TRBV20-1
D: .
CDR3: CSASSSGVSSNQPQHF

size: .
V: TRBV5-6
D: .
CDR3: CASSLRVTYEQYF

size: .
V: TRBV30
D: .
CDR3: CAWGIVQGYTF

size: .
V: TRBV12-5
D: TRBD2
CDR3: CASGSLAGTNYYEQYF

size: .
V: TRBV30
D: .
CDR3: CAWRRNTEAFF

size: once
V: TRBV14
D: .
CDR3: CASSQYPRAYEQYF

size: .
V: TRBV5-1
D: .
CDR3: CASSLGAGSTDTQYF

size: .
V: TRBV19
D: .
CDR3: CASSPTLLRGAFF

size: .
V: TRBV6-5
D: .
CDR3: CASSSPYEQYF

size: .
V: TRBV18
D: TRBD1
CDR3: CASSPDRDNYGYTF

size: .
V: TRBV9
D: .
CDR3: CASSLGGPDYEQYF

size: .
V: TRBV2
D: TRBD2
CDR3: CASTEREMVGELFF

size: .
V: TRBV11-2
D: .
CDR3: CASSLSGWGNQGMNTEAFF

size: .
V: TRBV6-5
D: TRBD1
CDR3: CASRQVTGAIYEQYF

size: .
V: TRBV5-5
D: .
CDR3: CASSRTVEPYEQYF

size: .
V: TRBV10-3
D: .
CDR3: CAISPWGRAENQETQYF

size: .
V: TRBV7-2
D: .
CDR3: CASSTHTTAGHTDTQYF

size: .
V: TRBV5-1
D: .
CDR3: CASSFAGTRTYNEQFF

size: .
V: TRBV18
D: .
CDR3: CASSPQDGQYEQYF

size: .
V: TRBV9
D: .
CDR3: CASSESGYNEQFF

size: .
V: TRBV5-4
D: .
CDR3: CASSSRVTHYNEQFF

size: .
V: TRBV4-1
D: TRBD2
CDR3: CASSQDLAGGLETQYF

size: .
V: TRBV3-1/TRBV3-2
D: .
CDR3: CASTVGATNEKLFF

size: .
V: TRBV5-1
D: TRBD2
CDR3: CASSFGGANYNEQFF

size: once
V: TRBV7-8
D: .
CDR3: CASSAAGRLNTEAFF

size: .
V: TRBV12-3/TRBV12-4
D: .
CDR3: CASSFKGEQYF

size: .
V: TRBV27
D: TRBD2
CDR3: CASSLFSTSGSYEQYF

size: .
V: TRBV29-1
D: TRBD1
CDR3: CSVGQGNEQFF

size: once
V: TRBV4-1
D: TRBD1
CDR3: CASSKGQGAGGTQYF

size: .
V: TRBV21-1
D: .
CDR3: CASSPNRQGTGELFF

size: .
V: TRBV4-1
D: .
CDR3: CASSPEGQMYQETQYF

size: .
V: TRBV2
D: .
CDR3: CASSERTENQPQHF

size: once
V: TRBV13
D: TRBD1
CDR3: CASSRDRGTYEQYF

size: .
V: TRBV28
D: .
CDR3: CASNLRGSRNEQFF

size: .
V: TRBV6-5
D: TRBD1
CDR3: CASSSQTGADTQYF

size: .
V: TRBV6-5
D: .
CDR3: CASSTNIKPGAQYF

size: .
V: TRBV18
D: .
CDR3: CASVTTRTDTQYF

size: once
V: TRBV10-3
D: TRBD2
CDR3: CAITPTPTSGSGYEQYF

size: .
V: TRBV6-5
D: TRBD2
CDR3: CASSYKGRADTQYF

size: .
V: TRBV6-1
D: .
CDR3: CASSEAPDIYGYTF

size: .
V: TRBV5-1
D: .
CDR3: CASLPDSPNTEAFF

size: .
V: TRBV10-3
D: TRBD1
CDR3: CAISEWDSQETQYF